This record looks at one T cell receptor (beta chain) sequence and its context. Its target is not known. This sample was included in a study of shared clonotypes between healthy human individuals. Study context: Three plates were used per donor for CD4 naive, three for CD4 memory, two for CD8 naive and one for CD8 memory. Findings and caveats of the study: Researchers found naive subsets generally carried larger estimated richness than memory subsets. Of the naive CD4 clonotypes, roughly 5.2% were shared across a handful of donors.

The V and J ends lost 1 base and 10 bases, in that order; junction bases with no gene match: 4. The CDR3 consists of 13 residues. CDR1 and CDR2 (germline): GTSNPN, SVGIG (reference sequence). TCRdb's table, derived via immunoSEQ multiplex PCR, lists solely in-frame clones and lacks some. The sample includes about 2.4 million clones, over 85% of them seen just once. Sequenced sample: naive CD4+ T cells from PBMCs. The subset was: CD45RA+ positively selected. This receptor was identified in a man aged 18 to 35 in good health. Some clones in this sample may be carry-over from other donors' samples. This chain connects TRBV30 to TRBJ1-4, with TRBD1 identical over 9 bases. CDR3 amino acids: CAWSAGTGRKLFF. CDR3 nucleotides: TGTGCCTGGAGTGCCGGGACAGGGAGAAAACTGTTTTTT.